This T cell receptor (beta chain) originates from a study of T cells in Graves' hyperthyroidism and ophthalmopathy. TCR beta CDR3 sequences were amplified from RNA transcripts. Using the HTBI primer set, a first-round RT-PCR was run on the TCR CDR3. TCRdb recomputed calls from the multiplex PCR reads with MiXCR, one row per CDR3 protein. The sample holds 600,000 to 700,000 distinct CDR3 sequences, roughly 14% seen once. The authors took PBMCs from 8 to 10 ml fresh peripheral blood. This clonotype was picked up a small number of times. The ends were cut back, 1 base at V and 5 bases at J, with 22 bases in the middle. CDR3 length equals 18 residues. The germline gives CDR1 KGHDR, CDR2 SFDVKD.

Sequences were obtained from blood. The rearrangement uses TRBV24-1 and TRBJ1-1, with D possibly matching TRBD1 (6 bases). The clonotype originates from a woman in her forties with Graves' ophthalmopathy. Here the CDR3 reads CATSDLLRRGGAGTEAFF. CDR3 nucleotides: TGTGCCACCAGTGATTTACTGAGACGGGGGGGGGCCGGAACTGAAGCTTTCTTT.